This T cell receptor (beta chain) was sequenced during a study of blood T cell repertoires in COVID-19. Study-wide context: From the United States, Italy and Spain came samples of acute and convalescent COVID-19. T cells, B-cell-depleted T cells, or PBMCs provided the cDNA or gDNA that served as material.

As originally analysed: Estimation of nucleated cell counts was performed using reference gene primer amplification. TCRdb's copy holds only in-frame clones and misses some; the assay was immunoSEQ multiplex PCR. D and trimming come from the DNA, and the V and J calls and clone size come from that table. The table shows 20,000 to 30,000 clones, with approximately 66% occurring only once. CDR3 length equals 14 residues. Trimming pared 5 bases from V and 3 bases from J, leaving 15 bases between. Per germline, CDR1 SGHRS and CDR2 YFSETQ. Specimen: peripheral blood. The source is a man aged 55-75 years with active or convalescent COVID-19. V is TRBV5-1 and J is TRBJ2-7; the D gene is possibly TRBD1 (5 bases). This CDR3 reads CASRDAGFDYEQYF. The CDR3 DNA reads TGCGCCAGCAGGGATGCAGGGTTCGACTACGAGCAGTACTTC.